A single sample is the source of the 5 T cell receptor beta chains below, sequenced in a study of regulatory T cells in long-lasting Graves disease. Time point of the sample: persistent/refractory GD, antithyroid drugs over 5 years with positive TRAb. PBMC-extracted RNA yielded the TCR library. Building of the TCR beta libraries involved iRepertoire HTBI primers and Arm-PCR of CDR3 regions. TCRdb analysed the multiplex PCR reads with MiXCR anew, one entry per CDR3 protein. The table records 650,000 to 850,000 distinct CDR3 sequences, 25% to 30% of them present only once. This material consisted of peripheral blood mononuclear cells (PBMCs), taken when the disease was refractory, from a patient treated with antithyroid drugs. These receptor sequences come from a female donor with Graves disease.

The chain recombines TRBV11-2 with TRBJ2-1; TRBD2 aligns across 8 bases. From germline, CDR1 is SGHAT and CDR2 FQNNGV. Germline trimming cut 1 base from V and 8 bases from J; bases unmatched to any gene: 13. The CDR3 is 17 amino acids. CDR3 sequence reads: CASSLAGREGRWDEQFF. Here the CDR3 DNA reads TGTGCCAGCAGCTTAGCAGGACGGGAGGGCCGTTGGGATGAGCAGTTCTTC. The variable domain in full, with the rest retrieved from reference TRBV11-2 and TRBJ2-1, is EAGVAQSPRYKIIEKRQSVAFWCNPISGHATLYWYQQILGQGPKLLIQFQNNGVVDDSQLPKDRFSAERLKGVDSTLKIQPAKLEDSAVYLCASSLAGREGRWDEQFFGPGTRLTVL.

This clonotype occurred many times. The rearrangement links TRBV20-1 to TRBJ2-7; 11 bases are a match to TRBD2. CDR3 length equals 15 residues. Germline trimming cut 0 bases from V and 2 bases from J; bases unmatched to any gene: 3. CDR1 and CDR2 (germline): DFQATT, SNEGSKA (reference sequence). CDR3 loop: CSARDLAGGPYEQYF. DNA for the CDR3: TGCAGTGCTAGAGATCTAGCGGGAGGCCCCTACGAGCAGTACTTC.

This clonotype was seen more than once but under ten times. The chain links TRBV30 to TRBJ2-7; D perhaps matches TRBD1 (7 bases). The CDR3 sequence is 13 residues long. The germline V gene encodes CDR1 GTSNPN and CDR2 SVGIG (reference sequence). Trimming removed 0 bases at V and 9 bases at J, with 15 bases between. CDR3 residues: CAWSVDRDLAQYF. The CDR3 nucleotides read TGTGCCTGGAGTGTTGACAGGGACTTGGCGCAGTACTTC.

V and J are TRBV6-1 and TRBJ2-7; the D gene is possibly TRBD2 (6 bases). Trimming shortened V by 4 bases and J by 3 bases, and 10 bases separated the two germline ends. Germline CDR1 MNHNS, CDR2 SASEGT. CDR3 length: 13 amino acids. The DNA for the CDR3 is TGTGCCAGCAGTGCCGGACTACACTACGAGCAGTACTTC. Protein sequence: CASSAGLHYEQYF.

The chain joins TRBV4-1 to TRBJ1-2; no reliable D call. The ends were cut back, 0 bases at V and 3 bases at J, with 8 bases in the middle. The CDR3 length is 14 residues. In germline, CDR1 is MGHRA, CDR2 YSYEKL. In DNA form, the CDR3 reads TGCGCCAGCAGCCAAGAGTACACGGACTATGGCTACACCTTC. Translating gives CASSQEYTDYGYTF.